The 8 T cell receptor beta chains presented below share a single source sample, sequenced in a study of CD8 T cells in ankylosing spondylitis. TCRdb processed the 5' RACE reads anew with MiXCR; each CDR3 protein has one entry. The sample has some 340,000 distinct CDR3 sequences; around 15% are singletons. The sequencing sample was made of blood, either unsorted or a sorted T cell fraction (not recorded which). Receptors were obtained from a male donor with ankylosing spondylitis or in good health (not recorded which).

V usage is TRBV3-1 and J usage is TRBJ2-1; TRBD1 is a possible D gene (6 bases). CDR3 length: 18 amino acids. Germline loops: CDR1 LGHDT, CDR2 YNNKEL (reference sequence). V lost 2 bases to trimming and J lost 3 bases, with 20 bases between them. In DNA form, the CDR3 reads TGTGCCAGCAGCCAACCCCTGGGGAAGGGGGAATTCTACAATGAGCAGTTCTTC. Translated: CASSQPLGKGEFYNEQFF.

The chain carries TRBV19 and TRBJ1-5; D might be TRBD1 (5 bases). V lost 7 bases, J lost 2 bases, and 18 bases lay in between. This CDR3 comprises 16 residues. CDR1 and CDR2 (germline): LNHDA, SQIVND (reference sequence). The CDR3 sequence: CASMVPQGGGNQPQHF. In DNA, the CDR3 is TGTGCCAGTATGGTCCCCCAGGGCGGGGGCAATCAGCCCCAGCATTTT.

This CDR3 is CASSPSTRGADTQYF. CDR3 nucleotide sequence: TGTGCCAGCTCACCAAGCACTCGGGGGGCAGATACGCAGTATTTT. V is TRBV18 and J is TRBJ2-3; TRBD2 matches at 7 bases. The V gene end was trimmed by 2 bases and the J gene end by 4 bases; junction bases not matched to a gene: 6. Germline CDR1 reads KGHSH; CDR2 reads LQKENI. The CDR3 length is 15 residues.

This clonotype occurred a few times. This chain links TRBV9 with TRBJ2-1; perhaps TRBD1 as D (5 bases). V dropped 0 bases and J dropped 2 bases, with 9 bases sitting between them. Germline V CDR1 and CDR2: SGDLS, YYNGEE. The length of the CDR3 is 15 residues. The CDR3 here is CASSVVQGPYNEQFF. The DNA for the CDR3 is TGTGCCAGCAGCGTAGTCCAGGGCCCCTACAATGAGCAGTTCTTC.

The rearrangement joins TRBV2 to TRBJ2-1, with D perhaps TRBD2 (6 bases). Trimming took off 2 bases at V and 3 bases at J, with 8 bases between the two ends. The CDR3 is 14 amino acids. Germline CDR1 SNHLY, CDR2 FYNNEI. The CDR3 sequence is CASSELGSYNEQFF. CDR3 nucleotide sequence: TGTGCCAGCAGTGAACTCGGGAGCTACAATGAGCAGTTCTTC.

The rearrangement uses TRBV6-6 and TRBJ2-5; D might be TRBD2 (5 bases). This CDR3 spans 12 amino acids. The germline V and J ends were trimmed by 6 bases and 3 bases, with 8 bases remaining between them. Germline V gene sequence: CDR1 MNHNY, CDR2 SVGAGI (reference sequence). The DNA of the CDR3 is TGTGCCAGCAGGGGAGATGAAGAGACCCAGTACTTC. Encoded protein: CASRGDEETQYF.

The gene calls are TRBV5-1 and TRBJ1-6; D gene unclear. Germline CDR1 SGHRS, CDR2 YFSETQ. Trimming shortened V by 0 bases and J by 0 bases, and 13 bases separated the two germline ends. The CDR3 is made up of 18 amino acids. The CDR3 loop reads CASSLAGLTYSYNSPLHF. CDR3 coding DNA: TGCGCCAGCAGCTTGGCCGGACTGACTTACTCCTATAATTCACCCCTCCACTTT. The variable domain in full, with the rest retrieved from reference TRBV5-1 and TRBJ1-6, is KAGVTQTPRYLIKTRGQQVTLSCSPISGHRSVSWYQQTPGQGLQFLFEYFSETQRNKGNFPGRFSGRQFSNSRSEMNVSTLELGDSALYLCASSLAGLTYSYNSPLHFGNGTRLTVT.

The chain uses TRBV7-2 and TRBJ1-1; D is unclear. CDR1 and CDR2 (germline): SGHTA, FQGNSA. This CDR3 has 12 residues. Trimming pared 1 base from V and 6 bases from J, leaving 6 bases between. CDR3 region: CASSLVLAEAFF. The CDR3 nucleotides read TGTGCCAGCAGCTTAGTCTTGGCTGAAGCTTTCTTT.